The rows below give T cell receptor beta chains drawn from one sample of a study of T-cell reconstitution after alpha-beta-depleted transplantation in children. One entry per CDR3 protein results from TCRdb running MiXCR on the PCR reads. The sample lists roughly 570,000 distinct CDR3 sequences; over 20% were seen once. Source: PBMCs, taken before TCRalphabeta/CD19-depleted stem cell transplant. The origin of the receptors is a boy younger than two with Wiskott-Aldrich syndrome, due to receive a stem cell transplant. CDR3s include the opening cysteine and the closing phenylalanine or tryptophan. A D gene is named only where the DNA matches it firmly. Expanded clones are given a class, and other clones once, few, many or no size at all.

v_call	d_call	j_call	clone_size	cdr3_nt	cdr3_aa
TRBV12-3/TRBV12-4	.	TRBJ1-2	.	TGTGCCAGCAGTTCCCCCGGGGTACACTATGGCTACACCTTC	CASSSPGVHYGYTF
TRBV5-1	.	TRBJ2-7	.	TGCGCCAGCAGCTTAGGAGGGAGGAGCGACGAGCAGTACTTC	CASSLGGRSDEQYF
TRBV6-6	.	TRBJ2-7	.	TGTGCCAGCAGTCGAGGACAGCAGTACTTC	CASSRGQQYF
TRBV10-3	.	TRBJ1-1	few	TGTGCCATCAGTGAGTCGACCCTCTCTAAGAACACTGAAGCTTTCTTT	CAISESTLSKNTEAFF
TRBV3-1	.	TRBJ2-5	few	TGTGCCAGCAGCCAAGGTGGCGGTAGCTGGGGAGAGACCCAGTACTTC	CASSQGGGSWGETQYF
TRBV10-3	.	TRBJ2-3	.	TGTGCCATCAGTGCGGGCCCGGGGTTAAGCACAGATACGCAGTATTTT	CAISAGPGLSTDTQYF
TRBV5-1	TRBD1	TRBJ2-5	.	TGCGCCAGCAGCCCAAACACAGGGGGCGGAGAGACCCAGTACTTC	CASSPNTGGGETQYF
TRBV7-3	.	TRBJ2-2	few	TGTGCCAGCAGCTTCGGGTGGCAGGGGGGGCTGTTTTTT	CASSFGWQGGLFF
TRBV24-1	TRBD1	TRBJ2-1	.	TGTGCCACCAGTGATCCCGGGACAGGGTACACGAATGAGCAGTTCTTC	CATSDPGTGYTNEQFF
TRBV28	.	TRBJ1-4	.	TGTGCCAGCAGTGTACCGGGCTCAACTAATGAAAAACTGTTTTTT	CASSVPGSTNEKLFF
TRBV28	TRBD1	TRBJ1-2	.	TGTGCCAGCAGGGGTACAGGGGGCTTTTACACCTTC	CASRGTGGFYTF
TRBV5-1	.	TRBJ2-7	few	TGCGCCAGCAGCTTGGCACAGGGATCTCCCTACGAGCAGTACTTC	CASSLAQGSPYEQYF
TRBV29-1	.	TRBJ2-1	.	TGCAGCGTCTCGCTGTCGACTTACAATGAGCAGTTCTTC	CSVSLSTYNEQFF
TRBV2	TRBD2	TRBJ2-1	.	TGTGCCAGCCGACGGGACTACCAAAATGAGCAGTTCTTC	CASRRDYQNEQFF
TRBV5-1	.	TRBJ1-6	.	TGCGCCAGCAGCTTGGACGGGACGATAAGTTCACCCCTCCACTTT	CASSLDGTISSPLHF
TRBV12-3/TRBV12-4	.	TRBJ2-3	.	TGTGCCAGCAGTCCCCGCCTAGTGGGCACAGATACGCAGTATTTT	CASSPRLVGTDTQYF
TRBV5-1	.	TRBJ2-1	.	TGCGCCAGCAGACTACCGGGGATGGGCAATGAGCAGTTCTTC	CASRLPGMGNEQFF
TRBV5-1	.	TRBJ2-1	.	TGCGCCAGCACGAATCTTGGGGGCGTCAACAATGAGCAGTTCTTC	CASTNLGGVNNEQFF
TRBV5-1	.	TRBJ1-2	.	TGCGCCAGCACCGCGGGGGGCAGCTATGGCTACACCTTC	CASTAGGSYGYTF
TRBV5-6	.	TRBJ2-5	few	TGTGCCAGCAGCTTGGGAGGGCCGCGTGGAGAGACCCAGTACTTC	CASSLGGPRGETQYF
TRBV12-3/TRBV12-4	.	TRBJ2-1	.	TGTGCCAGCAGTTTAGGACTGGCCCTCGGTGAGCAGTTCTTC	CASSLGLALGEQFF
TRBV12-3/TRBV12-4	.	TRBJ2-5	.	TGTGCCAGCAGTTTAGCGTCCGGGCGGGGAGAGACCCAGTACTTC	CASSLASGRGETQYF
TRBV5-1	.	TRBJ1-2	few	TGCGCCAGCAGCTTGGGACAGTCCATTAACTATGGCTACACCTTC	CASSLGQSINYGYTF
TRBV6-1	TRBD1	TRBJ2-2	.	TGTGCCAGCAGATTTGGGGACAGGGGGCCCCAAGGGACCACCGGGGAGCTGTTTTTT	CASRFGDRGPQGTTGELFF
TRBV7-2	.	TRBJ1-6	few	TGTGCCAGCAGCTTAGCGATAGGAATCAGCTCACCCCTCCACTTT	CASSLAIGISSPLHF
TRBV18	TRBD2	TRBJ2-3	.	TGTGCCAGCTCACCAACGGGACTAGCGGTCGATACGCAGTATTTT	CASSPTGLAVDTQYF
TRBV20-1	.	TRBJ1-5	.	TGCAGTGCCCAGGGCAGGGAGCGTCAGCCCCAGCATTTT	CSAQGRERQPQHF
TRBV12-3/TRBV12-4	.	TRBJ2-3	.	TGTGCCAGCAGTCATAGCGCAGATACGCAGTATTTT	CASSHSADTQYF
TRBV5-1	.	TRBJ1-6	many	TGCGCCAGCAGCCGCACCCAGGGATTTAGTTCACCCCTCCACTTT	CASSRTQGFSSPLHF
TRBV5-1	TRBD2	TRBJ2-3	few	TGCGCCAGCAGCTTGATTAGCGGGAGTGATACGCAGTATTTT	CASSLISGSDTQYF
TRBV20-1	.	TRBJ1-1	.	TGCAGTGCTAGACGCGACAGAGTGAACACTGAAGCTTTCTTT	CSARRDRVNTEAFF
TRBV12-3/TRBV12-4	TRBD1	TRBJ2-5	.	TGTGCCAGCAGTTCCCCGGGACAGGGTCGGACCCAGTACTTC	CASSSPGQGRTQYF
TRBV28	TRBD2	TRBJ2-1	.	TGTGCCAGCAGTTTATCCCCTGGGCGGGAGCACGAGCAGTTCTTC	CASSLSPGREHEQFF
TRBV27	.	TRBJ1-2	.	TGTGCCAGCAGTTTAGGCAGGGAAGGGTATGGCTACACCTTC	CASSLGREGYGYTF
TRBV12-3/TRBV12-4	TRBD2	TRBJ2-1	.	TGTGCCAGCAGTTTAGTCTTGCGGCGGCTAGCGGGAGATCGAACCCACAATGAGCAGTTCTTC	CASSLVLRRLAGDRTHNEQFF
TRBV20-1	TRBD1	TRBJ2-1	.	TGCAGTGCTGACAGGGGGCAAGATGAGCAGTTCTTC	CSADRGQDEQFF
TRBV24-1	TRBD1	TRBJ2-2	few	TGTGCCACCACCCGGACAGGGCTGAACACCGGGGAGCTGTTTTTT	CATTRTGLNTGELFF
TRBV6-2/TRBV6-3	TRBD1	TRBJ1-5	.	TGTGCCAGCAGTCCCTTCCTGACAGGGCCTAATCAGCCCCAGCATTTT	CASSPFLTGPNQPQHF
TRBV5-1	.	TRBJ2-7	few	TGCGCCAGCAGACACCCCTCTGTAGGATACGAGCAGTACTTC	CASRHPSVGYEQYF
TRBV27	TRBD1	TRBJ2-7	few	TGTGCCAGCAGGGGCACCGGGACAGGGGCCTACGAGCAGTACTTC	CASRGTGTGAYEQYF
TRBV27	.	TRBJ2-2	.	TGTGCCAGCAGAATGGGTGGTGACGCGGGAAGGTTCACCGGGGAGCTGTTTTTT	CASRMGGDAGRFTGELFF
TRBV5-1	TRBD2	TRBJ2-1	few	TGCGCCAGCAGCTTACTAGCGGGAGGTTTGGGGAACAATGAGCAGTTCTTC	CASSLLAGGLGNNEQFF
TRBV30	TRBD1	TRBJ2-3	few	TGTGCCTGGACTCCGGGACAGGGAAGGACAGATACGCAGTATTTT	CAWTPGQGRTDTQYF